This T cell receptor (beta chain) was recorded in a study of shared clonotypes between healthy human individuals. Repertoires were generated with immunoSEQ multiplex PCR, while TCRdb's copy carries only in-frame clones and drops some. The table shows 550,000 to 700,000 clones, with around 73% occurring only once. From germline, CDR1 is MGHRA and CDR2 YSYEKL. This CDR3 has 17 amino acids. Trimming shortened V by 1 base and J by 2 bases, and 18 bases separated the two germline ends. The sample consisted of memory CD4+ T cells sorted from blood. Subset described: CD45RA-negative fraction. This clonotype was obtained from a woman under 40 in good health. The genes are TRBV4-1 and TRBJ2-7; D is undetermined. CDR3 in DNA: TGCGCCAGCAGCCAAGTCCCTCGGGTTAGGTCGACCTACGAGCAGTACTTC. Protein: CASSQVPRVRSTYEQYF.